These 29 T cell receptor beta chains were all obtained from the same sample, sequenced in a study of T cell changes during pregnancy in multiple sclerosis. This table comes from immunoSEQ multiplex PCR, and its TCRdb copy is limited to in-frame clones, with some not included. The sample has 70,000 or so clones; roughly 91% are singletons. This specimen was CD4+ T cells from peripheral blood mononuclear cells, taken after pregnancy. The receptors derive from a female donor with multiple sclerosis, enrolled in a pregnancy study.

The chain recombines TRBV7-9 with TRBJ2-3; weak D call: TRBD2 (5 bases). CDR1 SEHNR and CDR2 FQNEAQ come from the germline V gene (reference sequence). V shed 5 bases and J shed 0 bases, with 18 bases lying between them. The CDR3 consists of 17 residues. CDR3 loop: CASSLLPRAVSTDTQYF. The CDR3 coding sequence is TGTGCCAGCAGCCTACTTCCGAGGGCCGTTAGCACAGATACGCAGTATTTT.

The chain couples TRBV19 to TRBJ1-5; tentatively, D is TRBD1 (6 bases). This CDR3 contains 13 residues. V dropped 3 bases and J dropped 5 bases, with 8 bases sitting between them. Germline V lookup: CDR1 LNHDA, CDR2 SQIVND (reference sequence). The CDR3 coding sequence is TGTGCCAGTAGTATTTACAGGGATCAGCCCCAGCATTTT. Translated, it gives CASSIYRDQPQHF. Full variable domain (outside the CDR3, taken from reference TRBV19 and TRBJ1-5): DGGITQSPKYLFRKEGQNVTLSCEQNLNHDAMYWYRQDPGQGLRLIYYSQIVNDFQKGDIAEGYSVSREKKESFPLTVTSAQKNPTAFYLCASSIYRDQPQHFGDGTRLSIL.

The chain has TRBV7-2 and TRBJ2-3; D is possibly TRBD1 (6 bases). The germline V gene has CDR1 SGHTA and CDR2 FQGNSA. The CDR3 has 11 amino acids. V was pared by 5 bases and J by 14 bases, with 14 bases between. The CDR3 here is CASSQGQNRYF. The CDR3 coding sequence is TGTGCCAGCAGCCAGGGGCAAAACCGGTATTTT.

The chain recombines TRBV28 with TRBJ1-5; D might be TRBD1 (5 bases). This CDR3 is 14 amino acids long. CDR1 MDHEN and CDR2 SYDVKM come from the germline V gene. Trimming left V 3 bases short and J 6 bases short, with 12 bases between. The CDR3 loop is CASSFSGMGQPQHF. For the CDR3, the DNA is TGTGCCAGCAGTTTTTCAGGGATGGGTCAGCCCCAGCATTTT.

The sample holds one count of this clone. V is TRBV28 and J is TRBJ2-2; TRBD1 aligns across 11 bases. Germline V gives CDR1 MDHEN, CDR2 SYDVKM. After removal of 10 bases from V and 2 bases from J, the junction contained 6 bases not matched to a gene. The CDR3 covers 15 residues. The CDR3: CATIRTGGNTGELFF. The CDR3 DNA is TGTGCCACCATTCGGACAGGGGGCAACACCGGGGAGCTGTTTTTT.

V gene TRBV25-1 combines with J gene TRBJ1-4; D is possibly TRBD1 (5 bases). Trimming removed 1 base from V and 0 bases from J, with 9 bases in between. CDR1 MGHDK and CDR2 SYGVNS come from the germline V gene. The CDR3 spans 16 residues. The CDR3, as DNA: TGTGCCAGCAGTGAATTAGGGGATACAACTAATGAAAAACTGTTTTTT. Translated, it gives CASSELGDTTNEKLFF.

This clone has only one observation. The chain uses TRBV29-1 and TRBJ1-4; no clear D. V was clipped by 0 bases and J by 8 bases, with 4 bases between them. Germline loops: CDR1 SQVTM, CDR2 ANQGSEA. This CDR3 comprises 11 residues. In DNA, the CDR3 is TGCAGCGTTGAAGAAGAGGAAAAACTGTTTTTT. The encoded protein is CSVEEEEKLFF.

V usage is TRBV5-5 and J usage is TRBJ1-3; D unresolved. Trimming left V 0 bases short and J 2 bases short, with 6 bases between. The CDR3 is made up of 14 amino acids. Germline CDR1 and CDR2: SGHKS and YYEKEE (reference sequence). The CDR3 loop reads CASSLGGAGNTIYF. CDR3 nucleotide sequence: TGTGCCAGCAGCTTGGGAGGAGCTGGAAACACCATATATTTT.

The V call is TRBV4-1, the J call TRBJ2-3; tentative D call: TRBD2 (6 bases). The ends were cut back, 4 bases at V and 6 bases at J, with 17 bases in the middle. The CDR3 sequence is 15 residues long. Germline V CDR1 and CDR2: MGHRA, YSYEKL. This CDR3 reads CASSLRPTGEDTQYF. Written as DNA, the CDR3 is TGCGCCAGCAGCCTACGGCCGACGGGGGAGGATACGCAGTATTTT.

The chain combines TRBV6-6 with TRBJ2-1, with TRBD2 identical over 8 bases. Looked up from germline, CDR1 is MNHNY and CDR2 is SVGAGI (reference sequence). V trimming: 2 bases; J trimming: 2 bases; junction bases outside the gene matches: 5. The CDR3 consists of 16 residues. CDR3 sequence reads: CASSYPGGGTYNEQFF. The CDR3 nucleotides are TGTGCCAGCAGTTACCCGGGGGGGGGCACCTACAATGAGCAGTTCTTC.

The chain joins TRBV6-1 to TRBJ1-2; the D is unclear. The CDR3 contains 16 residues. Per the germline V gene, CDR1 is MNHNS and CDR2 is SASEGT. V was pared by 3 bases and J by 4 bases, with 18 bases between. The CDR3 sequence: CASSETLKTDLYGYTF. The CDR3 DNA follows: TGTGCCAGCAGTGAGACCCTAAAAACAGACCTCTATGGCTACACCTTC.

The chain joins TRBV6-5 to TRBJ2-7; no reliable D call. This CDR3 region has 15 residues. V lost 2 bases to trimming and J lost 0 bases, with 11 bases between them. The germline V gene has CDR1 MNHEY and CDR2 SVGAGI. CDR3 nucleotides: TGTGCCAGCAGTTACGAAAAGTACTCCTCCTACGAGCAGTACTTC. This encodes CASSYEKYSSYEQYF.

The chain is built from TRBV4-1 and TRBJ2-1; TRBD2 matches 10 bases. Per the germline V gene, CDR1 is MGHRA and CDR2 is YSYEKL. This CDR3 region has 16 residues. V was pared by 3 bases and J by 8 bases, with 10 bases of the junction left unmatched. The DNA of the CDR3 is TGCGCCAGCAGCCAGACTCAACTAGCGGGAAAGGATGAGCAGTTCTTC. Translating it yields CASSQTQLAGKDEQFF.

V usage is TRBV5-4 and J usage is TRBJ1-2; TRBD1 matches at 9 bases. J was trimmed by 8 bases and V by 0 bases; bases with no gene match: 11. Germline CDR1 reads SGHNT; CDR2 reads YYREEE (reference sequence). The length of the CDR3 is 16 residues. CDR3 sequence: CASSLGSDRGLGGYTF. The CDR3 DNA follows: TGTGCCAGCAGCTTGGGGTCGGACAGGGGCTTGGGAGGCTACACCTTC.

The rearrangement links TRBV7-3 to TRBJ1-6, with 9 bases lining up with TRBD1. The V and J ends lost 1 base and 12 bases, in that order; junction bases with no gene match: 7. CDR1 and CDR2 (germline): SGHTA, FQGTGA. CDR3 length: 15 amino acids. The CDR3 sequence: CASSLSGTGNGPLHF. CDR3 nucleotides: TGTGCCAGCAGCTTAAGCGGGACAGGGAACGGACCCCTCCACTTT. The whole variable domain, filled in from reference TRBV7-3 and TRBJ1-6, reads GAGVSQTPSNKVTEKGKYVELRCDPISGHTALYWYRQSLGQGPEFLIYFQGTGAADDSGLPNDRFFAVRPEGSVSTLKIQRTERGDSAVYLCASSLSGTGNGPLHFGNGTRLTVT.

The V call is TRBV4-1, the J call TRBJ2-7; possible D gene TRBD1, 5 bases. The CDR3 has 14 amino acids. V dropped 2 bases and J dropped 4 bases, with 12 bases sitting between them. The germline V gene has CDR1 MGHRA and CDR2 YSYEKL. Written as DNA, the CDR3 is TGCGCCAGCAGCCAAACGATGGGGCCTTACGAGCAGTACTTC. Translated, it gives CASSQTMGPYEQYF.

The chain joins TRBV7-6 to TRBJ2-7, with D hard to call. Germline lookup yields CDR1 SGHVS and CDR2 FNYEAQ. V lost 0 bases and J 2 bases, leaving 8 bases between the germline ends. The CDR3 is 14 residues long. CDR3 DNA: TGTGCCAGCAGCTTAGCGGGCACCACCTACGAGCAGTACTTC. This encodes CASSLAGTTYEQYF.

The V gene is TRBV9, the J gene TRBJ1-1; D may be TRBD1 (5 bases). The CDR3 covers 14 residues. Trimming shortened V by 3 bases and J by 8 bases, and 17 bases separated the two germline ends. CDR1 SGDLS and CDR2 YYNGEE come from the germline V gene. The CDR3 is CASSANSKGQEAFF. In DNA form, the CDR3 reads TGTGCCAGCAGCGCCAACTCAAAAGGACAAGAAGCTTTCTTT.

The chain employs TRBV7-2 and TRBJ1-6; D possibly corresponds to TRBD1 (6 bases). The germline V gene encodes CDR1 SGHTA and CDR2 FQGNSA. The CDR3 length is 16 residues. V lost 5 bases and J 9 bases, leaving 20 bases between the germline ends. CDR3 nucleotide sequence: TGTGCCAGCAGCCTAACCCACAACAGGGCTGGTTCACCCCTCCACTTT. This codes for CASSLTHNRAGSPLHF.

Here the CDR3 reads CASSLRPGQGWTDTQYF. Here the CDR3 DNA reads TGTGCCAGCAGTCTCCGCCCGGGACAGGGCTGGACAGATACGCAGTATTTT. The rearrangement joins TRBV27 to TRBJ2-3; 9 nucleotides line up with TRBD1. The CDR3 is 17 amino acids. Germline V lookup: CDR1 MNHEY, CDR2 SMNVEV (reference sequence). Germline trimming cut 5 bases from V and 3 bases from J; bases unmatched to any gene: 12.

This clone was observed a single time. The rearrangement uses TRBV30 and TRBJ1-2; 7 bases match TRBD1. V shed 0 bases, J shed 7 bases, and the junction held 11 bases outside the gene matches. Germline V gene sequence: CDR1 GTSNPN, CDR2 SVGIG (reference sequence). CDR3 length equals 15 residues. The CDR3 spells CAWSVRGRGWVGYTF. CDR3 bases: TGTGCCTGGAGTGTACGGGGCAGGGGGTGGGTTGGCTACACCTTC. The full variable domain, rest sourced from reference TRBV30 and TRBJ1-2, is SQTIHQWPATLVQPVGSPLSLECTVEGTSNPNLYWYRQAAGRGLQLLFYSVGIGQISSEVPQNLSASRPQDRQFILSSKKLLLSDSGFYLCAWSVRGRGWVGYTFGSGTRLTVV.

V is TRBV19 and J is TRBJ1-1; 7 bases match TRBD1. The CDR3 extends over 15 amino acids. CDR1 is LNHDA, CDR2 SQIVND, per germline (reference sequence). V dropped 2 bases and J dropped 4; count of bases not matched to a gene: 7. The CDR3 DNA sequence: TGTGCCAGTAGTATACCGGCAGGGGGTCCCACTGAAGCTTTCTTT. This encodes CASSIPAGGPTEAFF. The whole variable domain, filled in from reference TRBV19 and TRBJ1-1, reads DGGITQSPKYLFRKEGQNVTLSCEQNLNHDAMYWYRQDPGQGLRLIYYSQIVNDFQKGDIAEGYSVSREKKESFPLTVTSAQKNPTAFYLCASSIPAGGPTEAFFGQGTRLTVV.

V is TRBV19 and J is TRBJ2-7, with TRBD1 as a possible D gene (5 bases). Trimming removed 1 base at V and 0 bases at J, with 10 bases between. CDR3 length: 15 residues. The germline gives CDR1 LNHDA, CDR2 SQIVND (reference sequence). CDR3 DNA: TGTGCCAGTAGTATAGTTGGACATGCCTCCTACGAGCAGTACTTC. This gives the protein CASSIVGHASYEQYF.

The chain has TRBV2 and TRBJ2-7, with D perhaps TRBD2 (5 bases). Looked up from germline, CDR1 is SNHLY and CDR2 is FYNNEI. The CDR3 has 15 amino acids. The germline V and J ends were trimmed by 6 bases and 0 bases, with 15 bases remaining between them. The chain's CDR3 is CASRGRERSSYEQYF. The CDR3, as DNA: TGTGCCAGCAGGGGCCGGGAAAGGAGCTCCTACGAGCAGTACTTC.

This sequence joins TRBV7-3 and TRBJ1-1; no clear D gene. CDR1 is SGHTA and CDR2 is FQGTGA in the germline V gene. V was trimmed by 5 bases and J by 3 bases, leaving 13 bases between them. The CDR3 runs to 14 residues. CDR3 in amino acids: CASSPLGPDTEAFF. For the CDR3, the DNA is TGTGCCAGCAGCCCCTTGGGCCCGGACACTGAAGCTTTCTTT.

The genes are TRBV2 and TRBJ1-4; D not certain. With 5 bases removed from V and 8 bases from J, the gap between germline ends came to 21 bases. Germline-derived CDR1 and CDR2 are SNHLY and FYNNEI. The CDR3 length is 16 residues. CDR3 DNA sequence: TGTGCCAGCAGTTTCTTCTCGACTTTCAAGGTCGAAAAACTGTTTTTT. Protein product: CASSFFSTFKVEKLFF.

The CDR3 DNA sequence: TGTGCCAGCAGCTTAGATCGAACGCGGGGGCCGAACACAGATACGCAGTATTTT. Translated, it gives CASSLDRTRGPNTDTQYF. This chain uses TRBV11-2 with TRBJ2-3; TRBD2 might be the D (7 bases). V was clipped by 0 bases and J by 2 bases, with 18 bases between them. This CDR3 has 18 residues. CDR1 and CDR2 from the germline V gene are SGHAT and FQNNGV.

J is TRBJ1-4 and V is TRBV9, with no clear D. V gave up 3 bases and J gave up 2 bases, with 8 bases separating them. The CDR3 has 14 amino acids. CDR1 and CDR2 (germline): SGDLS, YYNGEE. The CDR3 nucleotides are TGTGCCAGCAGCGCGACTGGCACTAATGAAAAACTGTTTTTT. Protein: CASSATGTNEKLFF.

This sequence joins TRBV23-1 and TRBJ2-1, with D maybe TRBD1 (5 bases). TRBV23-1 is flagged as an ORF with uncertain function. V dropped 0 bases and J dropped 4 bases, with 13 bases sitting between them. The CDR3 is 16 amino acids. CDR3 DNA: TGCGCCAGCAGTCAATCCTCGACAGCATCATACAATGAGCAGTTCTTC. This translates into CASSQSSTASYNEQFF.